The clone carrying this T cell receptor (beta chain) was seen only a few times. Its antigen is still unknown. CDR1 and CDR2 from the germline V gene are KGHSH and LQKENI. After removal of 3 bases from V and 2 bases from J, the junction contained 5 bases not matched to a gene. The CDR3 loop spans 15 amino acids. The study reverse transcribed the entire isolated RNA, so it sequenced expressed TCRB transcripts. Method: immunoSEQ multiplex PCR; TCRdb's copy keeps in-frame clones and lacks some. Among roughly 150,000 clones listed, roughly 9% were seen once. The sample comes from a study of beta chain features in type 1 diabetes. Study-wide results and caveats: A moderate, significant TCRB CDR3 shortening appeared in type 1 diabetes across four CD4+ subsets.

Sequenced input: central memory CD4+ T cells from blood. The rearrangement uses TRBV18 and TRBJ1-1; TRBD1 matches 8 bases. This receptor was taken from a young woman with type 1 diabetes. In DNA form, the CDR3 reads TGTGCCAGCTCACCGGGGACAGGCGCCAACACTGAAGCTTTCTTT. Its protein product is CASSPGTGANTEAFF.